A selection of T cell receptor beta chains follows, all from one sample in a study of cytomegalovirus exposure and HLA in healthy donors. TCRdb keeps only in-frame clones here, not all; method: immunoSEQ multiplex PCR. The table lists 160,000 or so clones, around 85% of them singletons, with around 1.3% in the top ten. Sequencing input: PBMCs. These receptors came from a man between 45 and 60 years old in good health and CMV-seropositive. CDR3s include the opening cysteine and the closing phenylalanine or tryptophan. Each record gives: V gene, J gene, D gene, CDR3 DNA, CDR3 protein. A D gene is named only where the DNA matches it firmly.

v_gene: TRBV4-2; j_gene: TRBJ2-7; d_gene: TRBD2; CDR3nt: TGTGCCAGCAGCCAAGATGGGGCTAGCGGGTACTACGAGCAGTACTTC; CDR3aa: CASSQDGASGYYEQYF
v_gene: TRBV6-5; j_gene: TRBJ1-2; d_gene: -; CDR3nt: TGTGCCAGCAGCGAACGGAGTTACCGGGACTATGGCTACACCTTC; CDR3aa: CASSERSYRDYGYTF
v_gene: TRBV13; j_gene: TRBJ2-3; d_gene: -; CDR3nt: TGTGCCAGCAGCTTAGGACTAGTAGACACAGATACGCAGTATTTT; CDR3aa: CASSLGLVDTDTQYF
v_gene: TRBV2; j_gene: TRBJ2-1; d_gene: -; CDR3nt: TGTGCCAGCAGGTTTGGAGCGACCACCTCCTACAATGAGCAGTTCTTC; CDR3aa: CASRFGATTSYNEQFF
v_gene: TRBV6-1; j_gene: TRBJ2-7; d_gene: TRBD1; CDR3nt: TGTGCCAGCAGAGGAAGGGGACAGGTCGTCCACGAGCAGTACTTC; CDR3aa: CASRGRGQVVHEQYF
v_gene: TRBV9; j_gene: TRBJ2-3; d_gene: TRBD2; CDR3nt: TGTGCCAGCAGCGCTAGCGGGGGGGCCACAGATACGCAGTATTTT; CDR3aa: CASSASGGATDTQYF
v_gene: TRBV30; j_gene: TRBJ1-3; d_gene: -; CDR3nt: TGTGCCTGGAACGGCGGCCCTGGAAACACCATATATTTT; CDR3aa: CAWNGGPGNTIYF
v_gene: TRBV29-1; j_gene: TRBJ2-3; d_gene: -; CDR3nt: TGCAGCGCACGAGACGGGTTTCACACAGATACGCAGTATTTT; CDR3aa: CSARDGFHTDTQYF
v_gene: TRBV15; j_gene: TRBJ1-1; d_gene: -; CDR3nt: TGTGCCACCAGCAGAGATCTGACAGGTATACGGGGCACTGAAGCTTTCTTT; CDR3aa: CATSRDLTGIRGTEAFF
v_gene: TRBV30; j_gene: TRBJ2-2; d_gene: TRBD1; CDR3nt: TGTGCCTGGAGTTCAGGGGGCACCGGGGAGCTGTTTTTT; CDR3aa: CAWSSGGTGELFF